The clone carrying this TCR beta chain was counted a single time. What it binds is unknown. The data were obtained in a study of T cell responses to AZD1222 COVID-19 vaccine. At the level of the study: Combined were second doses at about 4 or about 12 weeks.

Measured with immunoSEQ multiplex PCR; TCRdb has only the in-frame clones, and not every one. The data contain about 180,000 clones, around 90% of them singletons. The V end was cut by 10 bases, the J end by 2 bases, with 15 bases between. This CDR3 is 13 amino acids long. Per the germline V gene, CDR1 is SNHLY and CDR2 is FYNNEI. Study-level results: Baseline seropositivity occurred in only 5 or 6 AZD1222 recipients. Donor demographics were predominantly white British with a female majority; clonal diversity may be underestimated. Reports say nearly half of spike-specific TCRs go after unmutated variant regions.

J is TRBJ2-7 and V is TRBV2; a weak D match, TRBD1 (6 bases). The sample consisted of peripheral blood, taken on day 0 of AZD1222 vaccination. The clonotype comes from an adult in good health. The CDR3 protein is CATITGNAYEQYF. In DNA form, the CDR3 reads TGTGCCACCATAACAGGGAACGCCTACGAGCAGTACTTC.